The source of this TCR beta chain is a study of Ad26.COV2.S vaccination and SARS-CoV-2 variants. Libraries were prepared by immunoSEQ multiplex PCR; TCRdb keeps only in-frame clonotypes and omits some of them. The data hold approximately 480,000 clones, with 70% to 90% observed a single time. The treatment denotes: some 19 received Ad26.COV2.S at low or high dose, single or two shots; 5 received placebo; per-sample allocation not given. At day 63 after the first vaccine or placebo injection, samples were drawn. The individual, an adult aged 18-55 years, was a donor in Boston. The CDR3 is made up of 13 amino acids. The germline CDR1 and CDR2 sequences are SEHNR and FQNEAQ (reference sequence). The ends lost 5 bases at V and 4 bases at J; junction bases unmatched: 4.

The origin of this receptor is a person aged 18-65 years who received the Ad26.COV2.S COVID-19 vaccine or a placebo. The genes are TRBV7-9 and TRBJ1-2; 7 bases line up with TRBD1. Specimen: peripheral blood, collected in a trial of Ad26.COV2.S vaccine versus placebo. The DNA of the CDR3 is TGTGCCAGCAGCCCGGGACAGAGCTATGGCTACACCTTC. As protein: CASSPGQSYGYTF.